This T cell receptor (beta chain) emerged from a study of PD-1 blockade in classical Hodgkin lymphoma. Background on the study: It was nivolumab at 3 mg/kg, given intravenously every 2 weeks, that patients received.

Trimming took off 5 bases at V and 11 bases at J, with 18 bases between the two ends. In germline, CDR1 is MDHEN, CDR2 SYDVKM. This CDR3 is 13 amino acids long. Using immunoSEQ multiplex PCR, the repertoire was profiled, and TCRdb retains in-frame clones only, with some absent. The sample has more than 30,000 clones, just over 75% seen once; the top ten hold approximately 9.8%. Comments on this clone: What it binds is not known.

Study-level results: The authors excluded patients who started nivolumab under 1 year after ASCT. Why repertoires differed is undefined; disease activity or prior therapy possibly contributed. With CD4+ cells, TCR diversity rose significantly by C4D1, but not with CD8+ cells.

Described time point: cycle 4 day 1 (C4D1), after more than five weeks of nivolumab. Every patient had relapsed following autologous stem cell transplantation, and cohorts differed in brentuximab vedotin exposure. This sequence was found in a human donor with classical Hodgkin lymphoma. The rearrangement links TRBV28 to TRBJ1-1; D may be TRBD1 (6 bases). This specimen was peripheral blood mononuclear cells (PBMCs), taken before the fourth cycle of nivolumab. The CDR3 region is CASSLLQSQGAFF. DNA for the CDR3: TGTGCCAGCAGTCTCCTCCAGAGCCAGGGGGCTTTCTTT. The full variable domain, completed using reference TRBV28 and TRBJ1-1, is DVKVTQSSRYLVKRTGEKVFLECVQDMDHENMFWYRQDPGLGLRLIYFSYDVKMKEKGDIPEGYSVSREKKERFSLILESASTNQTSMYLCASSLLQSQGAFFGQGTRLTVV.